The TCR beta chain described here comes from a study of response to subunit inactivated influenza vaccine. In TCRdb, the RT-PCR reads were re-called with MiXCR into one record per CDR3 protein. The table lists approximately 730,000 distinct CDR3 sequences, more than 11% of them singletons. This clonotype was picked up a small number of times. Trimming removed 2 bases at V and 8 bases at J, with 15 bases between. CDR3 length: 15 residues. CDR1 is SGHAT, CDR2 FQDESV, per germline (reference sequence). This clonotype originated in a man aged 50 to 59 who received an inactivated influenza vaccine. This chain uses TRBV11-1 with TRBJ2-2; possible D gene TRBD2, 6 bases. Here the sequenced sample was PBMCs from blood, taken around 15 days before vaccination. The DNA for the CDR3 is TGTGCCAGCAGCTTACCGTCAGGGACTGGGGGGGAGCTGTTTTTT. Translating it yields CASSLPSGTGGELFF.